This entry lists 16 T cell receptor beta chains sequenced from one sample in a study of identical twins. TCRdb re-called the 5' RACE reads through MiXCR, storing one row per CDR3 protein. This table holds some 1,600,000 distinct CDR3 sequences, about 30% found once. Material for sequencing was cord blood. These receptors were collected from a newborn girl in good health.

This clonotype was counted only a few times. CDR3 residues: CASSPRRQMNTEAFF. Written as DNA, the CDR3 is TGCGCCAGCAGCCCCCGACGGCAAATGAACACTGAAGCTTTCTTT. The rearrangement links TRBV4-1 to TRBJ1-1, with D uncertain. V lost 4 bases to trimming and J lost 0 bases, with 12 bases between them. The CDR3 sequence is 15 residues long. Per germline, CDR1 MGHRA and CDR2 YSYEKL.

This clonotype was found a few times. The chain is built from TRBV28 and TRBJ1-6; D is ambiguous. V was pared by 1 base and J by 9 bases, with 7 bases between. The length of the CDR3 is 13 residues. The germline V gene has CDR1 MDHEN and CDR2 SYDVKM. The CDR3 nucleotides are TGTGCCAGCAGTTTATATATTGGTTCACCCCTCCACTTT. It codes for CASSLYIGSPLHF.

The chain links TRBV3-1 to TRBJ2-2; TRBD1 matches 7 bases. The germline CDR1 and CDR2 sequences are LGHDT and YNNKEL (reference sequence). The CDR3 loop spans 17 amino acids. V lost 0 bases and J lost 4; bases outside the gene matches: 8. The CDR3 loop is CASSQDSWTGVTGELFF. In DNA form, the CDR3 reads TGTGCCAGCAGCCAAGATTCTTGGACAGGCGTCACCGGGGAGCTGTTTTTT.

CDR3 nucleotides: TGTGCCATCAGTGAGGCACAGATCCGGGACAGGGGGAAGACCCAGTACTTC. Its protein product is CAISEAQIRDRGKTQYF. The genes are TRBV10-3 and TRBJ2-5; TRBD1 matches 11 bases. The CDR3 runs 17 residues. V gave up 2 bases and J gave up 6 bases; unmatched junction bases: 11. Looked up from germline, CDR1 is ENHRY and CDR2 is SYGVKD.

The sample holds one count of this clonotype. V is TRBV5-1 and J is TRBJ1-2, with 10 bases identical to TRBD1. Germline assignment: CDR1 SGHRS and CDR2 YFSETQ. V was clipped by 0 bases and J by 7 bases; unmatched bases: 6. The CDR3 loop spans 15 amino acids. DNA for the CDR3: TGCGCCAGCAGCTTGGCGGGACAGGGGCGCACTGGCTACACCTTC. Its protein product is CASSLAGQGRTGYTF.

The chain employs TRBV27 and TRBJ2-1; tentatively, D is TRBD2 (6 bases). Germline V gene data show CDR1 as MNHEY and CDR2 as SMNVEV (reference sequence). CDR3 length: 15 amino acids. Trimming cost V 8 bases and J 4 bases, with 18 bases left between them. CDR3 nucleotides: TGTGCCAGCGCCCCCCCCAGGAGGGGATACAATGAGCAGTTCTTC. It is translated as CASAPPRRGYNEQFF.

In this sample, this clonotype turned up a few times. This chain joins TRBV6-6 and TRBJ2-5; possibly TRBD1 for D (6 bases). The CDR3 is 13 residues long. Germline CDR1 is MNHNY and CDR2 is SVGAGI (reference sequence). The V end was cut by 7 bases, the J end by 1 base, with 10 bases between. CDR3 residues: CASTRGGQETQYF. CDR3 sequence (DNA): TGTGCCAGCACCCGAGGGGGCCAAGAGACCCAGTACTTC.

The gene calls are TRBV5-1 and TRBJ1-1, with D tentatively TRBD1 (5 bases). V was pared by 3 bases and J by 0 bases, with 9 bases between. CDR3 length: 14 residues. Germline V lookup: CDR1 SGHRS, CDR2 YFSETQ. This CDR3 reads CASSSGHMNTEAFF. The CDR3 DNA reads TGCGCCAGCAGCTCTGGACACATGAACACTGAAGCTTTCTTT.

The CDR3 region has the DNA TGCAGTGCTAGAGATCTTATTACGGGACCCCGAGATGGGGTCTATAATTCACCCCTCCACTTT. Encoded protein: CSARDLITGPRDGVYNSPLHF. The chain is built from TRBV20-1 and TRBJ1-6; weak D call: TRBD1 (5 bases). The CDR3 has 21 residues. Germline lookup yields CDR1 DFQATT and CDR2 SNEGSKA (reference sequence). V gave up 0 bases and J gave up 3 bases, with 27 bases separating them.

The chain links TRBV2 to TRBJ2-1, with 10 positions matching TRBD2. The CDR3 totals 16 residues. Per germline, CDR1 SNHLY and CDR2 FYNNEI. Trimming at V came to 4 bases and at J to 9 bases, leaving 12 bases not matched to a gene. The CDR3: CASSVRIAGGFGEQFF. DNA of the CDR3: TGTGCCAGCAGTGTTAGAATAGCGGGAGGATTCGGTGAGCAGTTCTTC.

The V and J genes are TRBV20-1 and TRBJ2-1, with TRBD2 matching over 8 bases. This CDR3 has 15 amino acids. Germline V lookup: CDR1 DFQATT, CDR2 SNEGSKA (reference sequence). The V segment lost 8 bases and the J segment 3 bases; nucleotides outside the gene matches: 12. The CDR3: CSPPLSGSYYNEQFF. CDR3 sequence (DNA): TGCAGTCCACCCCTAAGCGGGAGTTACTACAATGAGCAGTTCTTC.

The chain is built from TRBV20-1 and TRBJ1-2, with D possibly being TRBD1 (6 bases). Germline lookup yields CDR1 DFQATT and CDR2 SNEGSKA (reference sequence). V gave up 0 bases and J gave up 0 bases, with 14 bases separating them. The CDR3 is made up of 16 amino acids. As DNA, the CDR3 is TGCAGTGCTAGAGAGGGGAGGACAGAAACTAACTATGGCTACACCTTC. Amino acids: CSAREGRTETNYGYTF.

This clonotype was counted at least ten times. The chain has TRBV6-2 or TRBV6-3 and TRBJ2-3; TRBD2 matches at 12 bases. V shed 6 bases, J shed 4 bases, and the junction held 5 bases outside the gene matches. Germline V gives CDR1 MNHEY, CDR2 SVGEGT. The CDR3 length is 15 residues. This CDR3 is CASSGLAGSADTQYF. The CDR3 nucleotides are TGTGCCAGCAGCGGACTAGCGGGATCGGCAGATACGCAGTATTTT.

The chain recombines TRBV11-1 with TRBJ2-3, with TRBD2 matching over 7 bases. The junction had 11 bases not matched to a gene; V was cut back by 5 bases and J by 6 bases. The CDR3 sequence is 15 residues long. CDR1 SGHAT and CDR2 FQDESV come from the germline V gene (reference sequence). The CDR3 here is CASSRLAQPRDTQYF. CDR3 bases: TGTGCCAGCAGCCGACTAGCCCAACCCCGCGATACGCAGTATTTT.

This clonotype has just a few counts. The chain joins TRBV4-1 to TRBJ2-7; D tentatively reads TRBD1 or TRBD2 (6 bases each). CDR3 size: 15 residues. Germline V gene sequence: CDR1 MGHRA, CDR2 YSYEKL. V lost 1 base and J 2 bases, leaving 12 bases between the germline ends. This CDR3 is CASSQGQAGTYEQYF. The CDR3 nucleotides read TGCGCCAGCAGCCAAGGACAGGCGGGGACCTACGAGCAGTACTTC.

The rearrangement joins TRBV24-1 to TRBJ2-1; 9 bases map to TRBD2. The germline V gene encodes CDR1 KGHDR and CDR2 SFDVKD. The trim removed 7 bases at V and 8 bases at J, leaving 8 bases unmatched. This CDR3 region has 14 residues. The CDR3 nucleotides read TGTGCCACCAGCTGGGCTAGCGGGACCCATGAGCAGTTCTTC. Translating it yields CATSWASGTHEQFF.